The 15 T cell receptor beta chains in this list originate from one sample, sequenced in a study of monozygotic twins with inflammatory bowel disease. TCRdb processed the 5' RACE reads again and assigns one entry to each CDR3 protein, with no DNA. The repertoire shows 140,000 to 150,000 distinct CDR3 sequences; the top ten hold about 1.2%. The sample taken for sequencing was blood. These receptors all stem from a human donor with ulcerative colitis or Crohn's disease, or a healthy co-twin of an affected twin (not recorded which).

J is TRBJ1-1 and V is TRBV7-9; lacking DNA, the TRBD1 call made by TCRdb goes unchecked. This CDR3 spans 14 amino acids. Per germline, CDR1 SEHNR and CDR2 FQNEAQ (reference sequence). CDR3 in amino acids: CASNNRGRFTEAFF. The whole variable domain, filled in from reference TRBV7-9 and TRBJ1-1, reads DTGVSQNPRHKITKRGQNVTFRCDPISEHNRLYWYRQTLGQGPEFLTYFQNEAQLEKSRLLSDRFSAERPKGSFSTLEIQRTEQGDSAMYLCASNNRGRFTEAFFGQGTRLTVV.

The rearrangement uses TRBV7-2 and TRBJ2-1. The germline V gene has CDR1 SGHTA and CDR2 FQGNSA. CDR3 length: 15 amino acids. CDR3 region: CASSLTGSRNNEQFF.

V is TRBV28 and J is TRBJ1-2; TCRdb's D call of TRBD1 is untestable without DNA. CDR1 MDHEN and CDR2 SYDVKM come from the germline V gene. The CDR3 contains 14 residues. The CDR3 loop is CASSAGTPIYGYTF.

J is TRBJ2-1 and V is TRBV5-6; TCRdb indicates TRBD1, and absent DNA this call remains unverified. This CDR3 contains 13 residues. CDR1 SGHDT and CDR2 YYEEEE come from the germline V gene. The CDR3 here is CASSPGGQGMRFF.

The V call is TRBV5-4, the J call TRBJ2-5; TCRdb returns TRBD2, unconfirmable since there is no DNA. This CDR3 contains 18 residues. Germline CDR1 is SGHNT and CDR2 is YYREEE (reference sequence). The CDR3 here is CASSKPPTSGSGVETQYF.

The rearrangement uses TRBV5-1 and TRBJ2-2; TCRdb's assignment of TRBD1 cannot be checked, as there is no DNA. This CDR3 is 15 amino acids long. Germline values: CDR1 SGHRS, CDR2 YFSETQ. The CDR3 here is CASSLTGANSGELFF.

The gene calls are TRBV5-5 and TRBJ2-3; checking the TCRdb D call of TRBD1 is not possible without DNA. The V gene's germline CDR1 is SGHKS and CDR2 YYEKEE (reference sequence). The CDR3 totals 14 residues. This CDR3 reads CASSLALQEDTQYF.

V and J are TRBV7-9 and TRBJ1-1; without DNA, the TCRdb call of TRBD1 cannot be checked. Germline lookup yields CDR1 SEHNR and CDR2 FQNEAQ (reference sequence). The CDR3 has 13 residues. CDR3 in amino acids: CASSPTESPEAFF.

The V and J genes are TRBV7-6 and TRBJ2-1; TCRdb's D call of TRBD2 is untestable without DNA. Germline V gives CDR1 SGHVS, CDR2 FNYEAQ. CDR3 length equals 17 residues. Here the CDR3 reads CASSFEVAGGLYNEQFF.

V is TRBV3-1 and J is TRBJ2-3; there is no DNA to check the TCRdb D call of TRBD2. The CDR3 runs to 18 residues. Looked up from germline, CDR1 is LGHDT and CDR2 is YNNKEL (reference sequence). CDR3 in amino acids: CASSSWVGGEIHTDTQYF.

CDR3 region: CASSHSSRTRTGGYTF. The genes are TRBV5-1 and TRBJ1-2. Germline V CDR1 and CDR2: SGHRS, YFSETQ. The CDR3 is 16 residues long. The full variable domain, in which reference TRBV5-1 and TRBJ1-2 provide the parts outside the CDR3, is KAGVTQTPRYLIKTRGQQVTLSCSPISGHRSVSWYQQTPGQGLQFLFEYFSETQRNKGNFPGRFSGRQFSNSRSEMNVSTLELGDSALYLCASSHSSRTRTGGYTFGSGTRLTVV.

The chain uses TRBV7-2 and TRBJ2-3; TCRdb designates TRBD2, a call that cannot be tested without DNA. Germline-derived CDR1 and CDR2 are SGHTA and FQGNSA. The CDR3 totals 16 residues. This chain's CDR3 is CASSLGLAGGTDAQYF.

The chain links TRBV7-9 to TRBJ2-7; TCRdb's assignment of TRBD2 cannot be checked, as there is no DNA. This CDR3 region has 14 residues. The germline gives CDR1 SEHNR, CDR2 FQNEAQ (reference sequence). CDR3 region: CASSFTSGFYEQYF.

V usage is TRBV25-1 and J usage is TRBJ2-7; there is no DNA to check the TCRdb D call of TRBD2. Germline CDR1 MGHDK, CDR2 SYGVNS. The CDR3 is 15 amino acids. The CDR3 sequence is CASSEGTRRGYEQYF.

The gene calls are TRBV27 and TRBJ2-7. Germline loops: CDR1 MNHEY, CDR2 SMNVEV (reference sequence). The CDR3 is 12 amino acids. The chain's CDR3 is CASRQDTYEQYF.